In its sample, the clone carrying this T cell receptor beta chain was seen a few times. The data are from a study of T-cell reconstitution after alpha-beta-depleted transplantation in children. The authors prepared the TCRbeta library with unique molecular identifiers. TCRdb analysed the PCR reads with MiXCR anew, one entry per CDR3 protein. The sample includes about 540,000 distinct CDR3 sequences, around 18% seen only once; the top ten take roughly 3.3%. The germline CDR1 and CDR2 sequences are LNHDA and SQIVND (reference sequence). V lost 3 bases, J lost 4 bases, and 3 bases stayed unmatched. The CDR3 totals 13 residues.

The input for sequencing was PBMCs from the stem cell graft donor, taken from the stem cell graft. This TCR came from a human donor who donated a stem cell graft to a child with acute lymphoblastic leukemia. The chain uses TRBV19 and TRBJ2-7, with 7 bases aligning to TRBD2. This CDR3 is CASSIRAGYEQYF. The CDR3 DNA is TGTGCCAGTAGTATCAGAGCGGGGTACGAGCAGTACTTC.